What follows are 6 T cell receptor beta chains derived from one specimen sequenced in a study of shared T cell receptors in the human thymus. The table came from immunoSEQ multiplex PCR; TCRdb's copy has only in-frame clones and leaves some out. The sample has fewer than 700,000 clones, approximately 88% seen once. The sample was also reused in another study, on human thymus T cells.

Sequencing was carried out using thymocytes. These TCRs come from a boy under two years old with a congenital heart defect.

This rearrangement joins TRBV4-1 to TRBJ2-3; maybe TRBD2 (5 bases). This CDR3 contains 14 residues. V lost 4 bases, J lost 6 bases, and 14 bases lay in between. Germline V gene sequence: CDR1 MGHRA, CDR2 YSYEKL. The CDR3 is CASSPGIVLDTQYF. In DNA, the CDR3 is TGCGCCAGCAGCCCGGGAATAGTGCTCGATACGCAGTATTTT.

This clone was counted a few times. The genes are TRBV29-1 and TRBJ2-1, with 14 bases matching TRBD2. After removal of 8 bases from V and 5 bases from J, the junction contained 11 bases not matched to a gene. The CDR3 has 16 amino acids. Germline V gene data show CDR1 as SQVTM and CDR2 as ANQGSEA. CDR3 sequence (DNA): TGCAGCACCGGGACTAGCGGGAGTAAAAAGGACAATGAGCAGTTCTTC. Translation: CSTGTSGSKKDNEQFF.

This chain connects TRBV18 to TRBJ2-7; a possible D gene is TRBD2 (5 bases). The V gene lost 0 bases and the J gene lost 2 bases, with 11 bases spanning the gap. Per germline, CDR1 KGHSH and CDR2 LQKENI. The CDR3 loop spans 15 amino acids. The CDR3 sequence: CASSPPREFTYEQYF. CDR3 sequence (DNA): TGTGCCAGCTCACCACCGAGGGAATTCACCTACGAGCAGTACTTC.

The rearrangement joins TRBV27 to TRBJ2-4; D is undetermined. V lost 0 bases and J 6 bases, leaving 15 bases between the germline ends. Germline V gene lookup returns CDR1 MNHEY and CDR2 SMNVEV (reference sequence). The CDR3 length is 16 residues. DNA for the CDR3: TGTGCCAGCAGTTTATCGGCAAGGATAGGCGGAAACATTCAGTACTTC. It translates to CASSLSARIGGNIQYF.

The chain joins TRBV28 to TRBJ1-4, with 11 bases fitting TRBD1. The CDR3 sequence is 15 residues long. Germline V gene lookup returns CDR1 MDHEN and CDR2 SYDVKM. Germline trimming cut 4 bases from V and 12 bases from J; bases unmatched to any gene: 10. CDR3 protein: CASSSPGTGGVELFF. The DNA for the CDR3 is TGTGCCAGCAGTTCCCCTGGGACAGGGGGAGTGGAACTGTTTTTT.

The chain carries TRBV12-2 and TRBJ2-3; TRBD2, the table's D call, was not compared with the DNA. TRBV12-2 is listed as a pseudogene. This CDR3 is 17 amino acids long. CDR3 bases: TGTGCAAGTCGCCCCCAGTCGGTCCGGGATTGCACAGATACGCAGTATTTT. The encoded protein is CASRPQSVRDCTDTQYF.